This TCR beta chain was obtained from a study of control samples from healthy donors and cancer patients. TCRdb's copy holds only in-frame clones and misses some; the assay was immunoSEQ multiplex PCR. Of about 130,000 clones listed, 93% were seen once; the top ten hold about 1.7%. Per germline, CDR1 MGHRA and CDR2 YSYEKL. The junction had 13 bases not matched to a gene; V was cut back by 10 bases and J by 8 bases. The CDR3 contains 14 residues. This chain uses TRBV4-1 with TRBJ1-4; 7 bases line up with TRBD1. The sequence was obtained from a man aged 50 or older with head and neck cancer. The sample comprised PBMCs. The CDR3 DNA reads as TGCGCCACCCAGAGTCCGACAGGGAGGGAAAAACTGTTTTTT. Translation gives CATQSPTGREKLFF.